The clone carrying this TCR beta chain was detected ten times or more. The data were obtained in a study of T-cell memory formation after mild COVID-19. Each CDR3 protein gets one entry after TCRdb re-called the 5' RACE reads with MiXCR. The sample holds about 320,000 distinct CDR3 sequences; over 11% are singletons and the top ten take about 21%. Germline CDR1 and CDR2: SNHLY and FYNNEI. This CDR3 comprises 14 residues. V was pared by 4 bases and J by 2 bases, with 10 bases between. The receptor's source is a young man who had mild COVID-19 (a few samples of this study predate the infection). Cell type and time point are not known. Sequenced: PBMCs or a T cell subset sorted from them (not recorded which). The rearrangement links TRBV2 to TRBJ2-3; D perhaps matches TRBD1 (5 bases). In nucleotides, the CDR3 is TGTGCCAGCAGTGCCAGGACACCCACAGATACGCAGTATTTT. Translated, it gives CASSARTPTDTQYF.